Below, 15 T cell receptor beta chains from the same sample are listed, as sequenced in a study of T cells in Graves' hyperthyroidism and ophthalmopathy. TCR beta CDR3 regions were amplified from RNA transcripts. HTBI primers were the set used in a first-round RT-PCR of the TCR CDR3. Via MiXCR, TCRdb re-called the multiplex PCR reads, giving one row per CDR3 protein. The sample records about 520,000 distinct CDR3 sequences, roughly 25% being singletons. The specimen was blood. The receptor set was obtained from a woman aged 30 to 39 with Graves' ophthalmopathy.

The gene calls are TRBV28 and TRBJ2-5; 9 bases are shared with TRBD2. The ends lost 4 bases at V and 1 base at J; junction bases unmatched: 10. The V gene's germline CDR1 is MDHEN and CDR2 SYDVKM. The CDR3 totals 17 residues. The CDR3 coding sequence is TGTGCCAGCAGTTCGCGACATAGCGGGAGTCTCCAAGAGACCCAGTACTTC. Amino acid sequence: CASSSRHSGSLQETQYF.

This clonotype was observed a few times. The chain uses TRBV4-1 and TRBJ2-5, with D perhaps TRBD1 or TRBD2 (5 bases each). The V end was cut by 5 bases, the J end by 5 bases, with 21 bases between. The CDR3 loop spans 16 amino acids. Germline assignment: CDR1 MGHRA and CDR2 YSYEKL. The CDR3, as DNA: TGCGCCAGCAGCAATGTCGGGGCTAGGGCTAGTGAGACCCAGTACTTC. Its protein product is CASSNVGARASETQYF.

V and J are TRBV30 and TRBJ1-2, with D possibly matching TRBD1 (6 bases). Trimming cost V 2 bases and J 8 bases, with 15 bases left between them. This CDR3 is built from 13 residues. Germline V gene data show CDR1 as GTSNPN and CDR2 as SVGIG (reference sequence). As DNA, the CDR3 is TGTGCCTGGAGTACCAACGGGGGGCGCGGCTACACCTTC. Translation gives CAWSTNGGRGYTF.

The chain combines TRBV19 with TRBJ1-5, with 7 bases fitting TRBD1. Losses at the gene ends were 5 bases for V and 2 bases for J; bases not matched to a gene: 15. Per germline, CDR1 LNHDA and CDR2 SQIVND (reference sequence). The CDR3 is 18 residues long. CDR3 region: CASSSPTGFQQGNQPQHF. Here the CDR3 DNA reads TGTGCCAGTAGTTCCCCGACAGGGTTTCAGCAAGGCAATCAGCCCCAGCATTTT.

This clonotype was counted between two and nine times. This chain joins TRBV5-1 and TRBJ2-7; weak D call: TRBD1 (5 bases). Germline CDR1 and CDR2: SGHRS and YFSETQ. V was cut by 2 bases and J by 2 bases, with 11 bases left in between. The CDR3 sequence is 14 residues long. Written as DNA, the CDR3 is TGCGCCAGCAGCTTTTTCCCGGACACCTACGAGCAGTACTTC. Protein sequence: CASSFFPDTYEQYF.

In its sample, this clonotype was seen many times. The rearrangement uses TRBV12-3 or TRBV12-4 and TRBJ1-2, with 7 bases fitting TRBD1. The V and J ends lost 4 bases and 5 bases, in that order; junction bases with no gene match: 13. The CDR3 loop spans 16 amino acids. DNA for the CDR3: TGTGCCAGCAGTTCGATCAGGGAGGGACAGAAGTATGGCTACACCTTC. It codes for CASSSIREGQKYGYTF.

The V gene is TRBV12-3 or TRBV12-4, the J gene TRBJ2-2; possibly TRBD1 for D (6 bases). The CDR3 covers 13 residues. The V and J ends lost 5 bases and 6 bases respectively, with 10 bases between them. In nucleotides, the CDR3 is TGTGCCAGCAGTAGATGGACAGCCGGGGAGCTGTTTTTT. It translates to CASSRWTAGELFF.

In its sample, this clonotype was seen many times. This may be a read error, as it is one base from a much larger clone. As the CDR3 is not closed by the conserved phenylalanine or tryptophan, this likely results from a read error. The chain carries TRBV6-5 and TRBJ2-6, with D tentatively TRBD1 or TRBD2 (6 bases each). The ends were cut back, 2 bases at V and 0 bases at J, with 11 bases in the middle. The CDR3 runs to 17 residues. The germline CDR1 and CDR2 sequences are MNHEY and SVGAGI. The CDR3 loop is CASSYRGANSGANVLTL. The DNA for the CDR3 is TGTGCCAGCAGTTACAGGGGGGCGAACTCTGGGGCCAACGTCCTGACTCTC.

This clonotype was detected ten times or more. The CDR3 coding sequence is TGTGCCAGTAGTCCTCCGCGGGACAGGGTACATGGCTACACCTTC. As protein: CASSPPRDRVHGYTF. The chain combines TRBV19 with TRBJ1-2; 9 bases are shared with TRBD1. V was pared by 5 bases and J by 6 bases, with 10 bases of the junction left unmatched. The V gene's germline CDR1 is LNHDA and CDR2 SQIVND (reference sequence). This CDR3 comprises 15 residues.

The rearrangement uses TRBV5-5 and TRBJ1-2, with D perhaps matching TRBD1 (6 bases). Germline CDR1 SGHKS, CDR2 YYEKEE (reference sequence). The V end was cut by 3 bases, the J end by 1 base, with 16 bases between. CDR3 length equals 16 residues. CDR3 coding DNA: TGTGCCAGCAGCTCCAGGGGCGCCCGAATTAACTATGGCTACACCTTC. This codes for CASSSRGARINYGYTF.

The V and J genes are TRBV6-5 and TRBJ1-6; TRBD1 might be the D (5 bases). The CDR3 runs to 15 residues. V shed 2 bases and J shed 8 bases, with 13 bases lying between them. Germline loops: CDR1 MNHEY, CDR2 SVGAGI. As DNA, the CDR3 is TGTGCCAGCAGTTACGGCGGGCAGGGTGATTCACCCCTCCACTTT. This sequence encodes CASSYGGQGDSPLHF.

This clonotype appeared a few times. The rearrangement joins TRBV6-1 to TRBJ1-2; maybe TRBD1 (5 bases). This CDR3 contains 17 residues. V was trimmed by 6 bases and J by 2 bases, leaving 22 bases between them. Germline CDR1 is MNHNS and CDR2 is SASEGT. The CDR3 DNA reads TGTGCCAGCAGCCGGGACCCTGTTAAAGAACTGAACTATGGCTACACCTTC. Translating gives CASSRDPVKELNYGYTF.

This clonotype was counted many times. The chain links TRBV27 to TRBJ1-5; D not certain. Germline V CDR1 and CDR2: MNHEY, SMNVEV (reference sequence). Between the trimmed V and J ends, which lost 2 bases and 4 bases, there was a span of 6 bases. The CDR3 covers 13 residues. The CDR3 DNA sequence: TGTGCCAGCAGTTTAGCCACGAATCAGCCCCAGCATTTT. It codes for CASSLATNQPQHF.

The CDR3 DNA reads TGTGCCAGCAGCTTTTCCCGGGACAGTTTCTACGAGCAGTACTTC. This translates into CASSFSRDSFYEQYF. The V and J genes are TRBV3-1 and TRBJ2-7; 7 bases fit TRBD1. Germline lookup yields CDR1 LGHDT and CDR2 YNNKEL (reference sequence). Unmatched junction bases numbered 10, after V lost 5 bases and J lost 3 bases. The CDR3 spans 15 residues.

There are many counts of this clonotype. The genes are TRBV10-3 and TRBJ1-2; D is perhaps TRBD1 (5 bases). The CDR3 is 13 residues long. V was shortened by 4 bases and J by 4 bases, with 10 bases between the two germline ends. CDR1 is ENHRY and CDR2 is SYGVKD in the germline V gene. For the CDR3, the DNA is TGTGCCATCAGTGGAGAACAGGTCTATGGCTACACCTTC. Translation gives CAISGEQVYGYTF.